These 8 T cell receptor beta chains came from one sample sequenced in a study of radiotherapy plus CTLA-4 blockade in lung cancer. The repertoire was sequenced with immunoSEQ multiplex PCR; TCRdb's copy has only in-frame clones and lacks some. In the table there are roughly 110,000 clones, 81% of which are singletons. The material was peripheral blood, obtained from a patient treated with radiotherapy plus ipilimumab. These receptor sequences come from a human donor with non-small cell lung cancer that progressed on radiotherapy plus ipilimumab. Some clones in this sample may be carry-over from other donors' samples.

The chain combines TRBV6-6 with TRBJ1-1; D is undetermined. CDR1 is MNHNY and CDR2 is SVGAGI in the germline V gene (reference sequence). This CDR3 comprises 13 residues. V was pared by 5 bases and J by 5 bases, with 12 bases between. The CDR3 region is CASSPNVGTEAFF. CDR3 bases: TGTGCCAGCAGTCCGAATGTCGGTACTGAAGCTTTCTTT.

The chain is built from TRBV5-1 and TRBJ2-2, with D possibly matching TRBD1 (6 bases). Trimming pared 8 bases from V and 4 bases from J, leaving 15 bases between. Germline values: CDR1 SGHRS, CDR2 YFSETQ. The CDR3 length is 14 residues. The CDR3 DNA is TGCGCCAGTTCGCGCGGACAGATCACCGGGGAGCTGTTTTTT. Residues: CASSRGQITGELFF.

The CDR3 nucleotides read TGTGCCAGCAGCGCTCGACAGGTTAGCTCCTACGAGCAGTACTTC. This codes for CASSARQVSSYEQYF. The rearrangement links TRBV9 to TRBJ2-5, with a possible D match to TRBD1 (6 bases). TRBJ2-7 matches the DNA end more closely, so the J call is doubtful. The CDR3 runs 15 residues. Germline V CDR1 and CDR2: SGDLS, YYNGEE.

The V and J genes are TRBV11-2 and TRBJ2-5; 13 nucleotides agree with TRBD2. The CDR3 sequence is 16 residues long. Germline V CDR1 and CDR2: SGHAT, FQNNGV. V shed 5 bases, J shed 1 base, and the junction held 4 bases outside the gene matches. For the CDR3, the DNA is TGTGCCAGCAGCCCCGGACTAGCGGGGGCCCAAGAGACCCAGTACTTC. Translation: CASSPGLAGAQETQYF.

The chain combines TRBV6-1 with TRBJ1-5, with TRBD1 matching over 8 bases. With V trimmed by 10 bases and J by 4 bases, 3 bases remained unmatched. CDR3 size: 12 residues. Germline loops: CDR1 MNHNS, CDR2 SASEGT. The CDR3 loop is CAIQGGNQPQHF. The CDR3 region has the DNA TGTGCCATACAGGGGGGTAATCAGCCCCAGCATTTT.

This clone was seen only once. The gene calls are TRBV5-1 and TRBJ1-2; TRBD1 agrees at 9 bases. Per the germline V gene, CDR1 is SGHRS and CDR2 is YFSETQ. Trimming at V came to 4 bases and at J to 5 bases, leaving 6 bases not matched to a gene. The CDR3 loop spans 14 amino acids. CDR3 in amino acids: CASSPGTGIYGYTF. CDR3 sequence (DNA): TGCGCCAGCAGCCCAGGGACAGGGATATATGGCTACACCTTC.

This chain joins TRBV19 and TRBJ1-1; no definite D call. The V end lost 5 bases, the J end lost 1 base, and 8 bases lay between the germline ends. Germline CDR1 is LNHDA and CDR2 is SQIVND (reference sequence). This CDR3 region has 13 residues. CDR3 region: CASSPGRNTEAFF. The CDR3, as DNA: TGTGCCAGTAGTCCTGGAAGGAACACTGAAGCTTTCTTT.

V is TRBV7-2 and J is TRBJ2-3; 8 bases are a match to TRBD2. The V gene's germline CDR1 is SGHTA and CDR2 FQGNSA. The CDR3 covers 18 residues. The J segment lost 1 base and the V segment lost 6 bases, leaving 15 bases of the junction unmatched. CDR3: CASRINPGRGVGTDTQYF. CDR3 DNA: TGTGCCAGCAGGATAAACCCGGGGCGGGGGGTAGGCACAGATACGCAGTATTTT. The full variable domain, with the rest looked up from reference TRBV7-2 and TRBJ2-3, is GAGVSQSPSNKVTEKGKDVELRCDPISGHTALYWYRQSLGQGLEFLIYFQGNSAPDKSGLPSDRFSAERTGGSVSTLTIQRTQQEDSAVYLCASRINPGRGVGTDTQYFGPGTRLTVL.